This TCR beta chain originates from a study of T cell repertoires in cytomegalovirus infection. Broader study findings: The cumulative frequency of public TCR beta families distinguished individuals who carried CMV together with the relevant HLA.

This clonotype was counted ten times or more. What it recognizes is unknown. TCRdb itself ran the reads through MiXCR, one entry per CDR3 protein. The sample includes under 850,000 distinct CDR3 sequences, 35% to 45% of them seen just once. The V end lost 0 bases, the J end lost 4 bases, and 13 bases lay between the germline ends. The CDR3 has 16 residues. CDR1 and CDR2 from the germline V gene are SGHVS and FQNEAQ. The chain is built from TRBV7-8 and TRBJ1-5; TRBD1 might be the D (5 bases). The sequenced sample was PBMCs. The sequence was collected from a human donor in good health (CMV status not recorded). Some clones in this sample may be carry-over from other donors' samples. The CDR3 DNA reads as TGTGCCAGCAGCTTAGCGGACACTCGTTGGAATCAGCCCCAGCATTTT. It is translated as CASSLADTRWNQPQHF.